These 28 T cell receptor beta chains share one sample of origin, sequenced in a study of long-term antiretroviral therapy in people with HIV (dated by TCRdb to the early 2020s). The immunoSEQ hsTCRB v3.0 assay was used at survey level resolution for TRB variable region sequencing. What TCRdb holds here is the immuneACCESS table cut down to in-frame rearrangements. Part of the clones is not present; checked against another copy, under half of the missing clones reflect an unresolved V gene, and the others are unexplained. The sample contains 20,000 to 25,000 clones, approximately 88% of them found a single time. The top ten clones comprise under 9.5% of the sample. Sequencing was performed on unsorted PBMCs, taken 1.2 years after starting antiretroviral therapy. The receptor set was obtained from a woman in her 40s with HIV.

The V gene is TRBV29-1, the J gene TRBJ2-1; D is unclear. There are 12 residues in the CDR3. The V gene's germline CDR1 is SQVTM and CDR2 ANQGSEA. Deletions cut 7 bases from V and 5 bases from J, with 12 bases between. The CDR3 region has the DNA TGCAGCGGACTTCGACCCGACAATGAGCAGTTCTTC. It yields the protein CSGLRPDNEQFF.

The gene calls are TRBV28 and TRBJ2-7, with 11 bases matching TRBD1. Germline loops: CDR1 MDHEN, CDR2 SYDVKM. The CDR3 runs 15 residues. V lost 10 bases and J lost 2; bases outside the gene matches: 10. The CDR3 nucleotides are TGTGCCACCAGGCCAACGGGACAGGGGGCCTACGAGCAGTACTTC. It specifies CATRPTGQGAYEQYF.

A single count supports this clone. The chain couples TRBV2 to TRBJ2-2, with unresolved D. This CDR3 spans 13 amino acids. CDR1 and CDR2 from the germline V gene are SNHLY and FYNNEI. V was trimmed by 7 bases and J by 1 base, leaving 7 bases between them. The CDR3 bases are TGTGCCAGCACGGGTCAGAACACCGGGGAGCTGTTTTTT. It encodes CASTGQNTGELFF.

This clone was counted between two and nine times. This rearrangement joins TRBV14 to TRBJ2-1; D unclear. The V end was cut by 0 bases, the J end by 2 bases, with 11 bases between. The CDR3 consists of 16 residues. Germline values: CDR1 SGHDN, CDR2 FVKESK. CDR3 nucleotides: TGTGCCAGCAGCCAAGAAGATGGCGGAGCCTACAATGAGCAGTTCTTC. Amino acids: CASSQEDGGAYNEQFF.

The CDR3, as DNA: TGCGCCAGCAGCTACGCAGGGTCTTATGGCTACACCTTC. Its protein product is CASSYAGSYGYTF. The V gene is TRBV5-1, the J gene TRBJ1-2; D might be TRBD1 (5 bases). The V end was cut by 3 bases, the J end by 5 bases, with 11 bases between. The germline gives CDR1 SGHRS, CDR2 YFSETQ. The CDR3 runs to 13 residues.

The V call is TRBV5-1, the J call TRBJ2-7, with 7 nucleotides matching TRBD2. Trimming removed 1 base from V and 3 bases from J; junction bases left unmatched: 7. Per germline, CDR1 SGHRS and CDR2 YFSETQ. CDR3 length equals 15 residues. The CDR3 protein is CASSLFREGHYEQYF. CDR3 sequence (DNA): TGCGCCAGCAGCTTGTTTAGGGAGGGCCACTACGAGCAGTACTTC.

This clone was seen a handful of times. The chain links TRBV29-1 to TRBJ1-2; D unclear. The CDR3 is made up of 12 amino acids. V dropped 4 bases and J dropped 4 bases, with 10 bases sitting between them. The germline CDR1 and CDR2 sequences are SQVTM and ANQGSEA. CDR3 DNA sequence: TGCAGCGTTGGTAATACAGCCTATGGCTACACCTTC. Its translation is CSVGNTAYGYTF.

This chain joins TRBV6-1 and TRBJ1-4; 7 bases align to TRBD1. This CDR3 region has 14 residues. Germline trimming cut 1 base from V and 7 bases from J; bases unmatched to any gene: 3. Per germline, CDR1 MNHNS and CDR2 SASEGT. The DNA for the CDR3 is TGTGCCAGCAGTGAAGGACAGGGAGGTGAAAAACTGTTTTTT. Translating gives CASSEGQGGEKLFF.

The gene calls are TRBV2 and TRBJ1-2; TRBD1 matches 8 bases. This CDR3 comprises 17 residues. Germline CDR1 and CDR2: SNHLY and FYNNEI. V lost 6 bases and J lost 5; bases outside the gene matches: 17. The CDR3 loop reads CASSTAGTGLTWYGYTF. The CDR3 region has the DNA TGTGCCAGCAGCACGGCGGGGACAGGACTTACGTGGTATGGCTACACCTTC.

The chain employs TRBV12-5 and TRBJ2-2; 8 nucleotides line up with TRBD1. CDR3 length equals 15 residues. CDR1 is LGHNT and CDR2 is FRNRAP in the germline V gene. The junction had 4 bases not matched to a gene; V was cut back by 1 base and J by 6 bases. CDR3 DNA: TGTGCTAGTGGTTTGGGCGGACAGGGTCCCGGGGAGCTGTTTTTT. It encodes CASGLGGQGPGELFF.

The V and J genes are TRBV19 and TRBJ2-7, with 10 positions matching TRBD2. V was clipped by 3 bases and J by 0 bases; unmatched bases: 2. The CDR3 totals 15 residues. Germline V lookup: CDR1 LNHDA, CDR2 SQIVND (reference sequence). The CDR3 sequence: CASSISSGSSYEQYF. In DNA, the CDR3 is TGTGCCAGTAGTATCTCTAGCGGGAGCTCCTACGAGCAGTACTTC.

There are a few counts of this clone. The chain carries TRBV5-1 and TRBJ1-1, with D possibly TRBD1 on 6 matching bases. Trimming took off 7 bases at V and 3 bases at J, with 16 bases between the two ends. Germline values: CDR1 SGHRS, CDR2 YFSETQ. The CDR3 spans 14 residues. Here the CDR3 DNA reads TGCGCCAGCGGATCGGGGGCGTGGGACACTGAAGCTTTCTTT. Translated, it gives CASGSGAWDTEAFF.

This clone is a singleton in its sample. The gene calls are TRBV4-1 and TRBJ2-7; D may be TRBD1 or TRBD2 (5 bases each). The CDR3 loop spans 13 amino acids. Germline lookup yields CDR1 MGHRA and CDR2 YSYEKL. V lost 3 bases, J lost 1 base, and 7 bases lay in between. CDR3 amino acids: CASSQGPSYEQYF. CDR3 bases: TGCGCCAGCAGCCAGGGACCTTCCTACGAGCAGTACTTC.

J is TRBJ2-7 and V is TRBV7-2; the D gene is possibly TRBD2 (6 bases). The germline gives CDR1 SGHTA, CDR2 FQGNSA. The V end lost 3 bases, the J end lost 4 bases, and 16 bases lay between the germline ends. The CDR3 consists of 15 residues. The CDR3 loop reads CASSFLGGLSYEQYF. The CDR3 nucleotides read TGTGCCAGCAGCTTTCTTGGCGGACTATCATACGAGCAGTACTTC.

The rearrangement joins TRBV18 to TRBJ2-1; no clear D gene. Germline V gene lookup returns CDR1 KGHSH and CDR2 LQKENI. V shed 0 bases and J shed 0 bases, with 6 bases lying between them. The CDR3 is 15 residues long. This CDR3 reads CASSPPTSSYNEQFF. CDR3 nucleotides: TGTGCCAGCTCACCACCGACGAGCTCCTACAATGAGCAGTTCTTC.

In its sample, this clone was seen once. The CDR3 region is CASSQEITHRGLNTEAFF. CDR3 DNA: TGTGCCAGCAGCCAAGAAATAACGCACAGGGGGTTGAACACTGAAGCTTTCTTT. V usage is TRBV4-2 and J usage is TRBJ1-1; 8 bases are a match to TRBD1. Germline V gene lookup returns CDR1 LGHNA and CDR2 YNFKEQ. CDR3 size: 18 residues. Unmatched junction bases numbered 9, after V lost 0 bases and J lost 0 bases.

This chain links TRBV27 with TRBJ2-7; D is uncertain. Germline CDR1 is MNHEY and CDR2 is SMNVEV (reference sequence). Trimming removed 6 bases at V and 2 bases at J, with 14 bases between. This CDR3 has 14 residues. This CDR3 is CASSYKRYAYEQYF. CDR3 nucleotides: TGTGCCAGCAGCTACAAAAGATATGCCTACGAGCAGTACTTC.

By share of the sample, this clone is hyperexpanded. This sample also contains other DNA sequences that code for the same CDR3. The chain carries TRBV6-5 and TRBJ2-7; 7 bases map to TRBD2. V lost 0 bases, J lost 4 bases, and 3 bases stayed unmatched. Per germline, CDR1 MNHEY and CDR2 SVGAGI. CDR3 length: 14 amino acids. The CDR3 nucleotides read TGTGCCAGCAGTTACTCGCTAGCGGAGTACGAGCAGTACTTC. Its translation is CASSYSLAEYEQYF.

The rearrangement uses TRBV9 and TRBJ2-3, with D perhaps TRBD2 (6 bases). The CDR3 runs 16 residues. Trimming shortened V by 4 bases and J by 0 bases, and 15 bases separated the two germline ends. Germline assignment: CDR1 SGDLS and CDR2 YYNGEE. The CDR3 sequence: CASSPRGGTSTDTQYF. CDR3 DNA sequence: TGTGCCAGCAGCCCCCGGGGCGGGACCAGCACAGATACGCAGTATTTT.

V gene TRBV19 combines with J gene TRBJ2-5; 13 positions match TRBD2. The CDR3 loop spans 18 amino acids. CDR1 is LNHDA, CDR2 SQIVND, per germline (reference sequence). V lost 3 bases, J lost 5 bases, and 12 bases stayed unmatched. CDR3 in amino acids: CASSMGTSGTTPRETQYF. In nucleotides, the CDR3 is TGTGCCAGTAGTATGGGGACTAGCGGGACCACTCCACGGGAGACCCAGTACTTC.

The chain is built from TRBV5-5 and TRBJ2-7; unclear D gene. The V gene's germline CDR1 is SGHKS and CDR2 YYEKEE (reference sequence). Trimming cost V 5 bases and J 5 bases, with 14 bases left between them. The CDR3 has 13 residues. The CDR3 DNA follows: TGTGCCAGCAGACCTCTTGACCCCCACGAGCAGTACTTC. It yields the protein CASRPLDPHEQYF. The whole variable domain, remainder taken from reference TRBV5-5 and TRBJ2-7, is DAGVTQSPTHLIKTRGQQVTLRCSPISGHKSVSWYQQVLGQGPQFIFQYYEKEERGRGNFPDRFSARQFPNYSSELNVNALLLGDSALYLCASRPLDPHEQYFGPGTRLTVT.

The chain links TRBV30 to TRBJ2-3, with a tentative D call TRBD2 (6 bases). Per germline, CDR1 GTSNPN and CDR2 SVGIG (reference sequence). Trimming cost V 3 bases and J 9 bases, with 22 bases left between them. The CDR3 consists of 15 residues. The CDR3 is CAWSGGGLQFGTQYF. CDR3 nucleotide sequence: TGTGCCTGGAGCGGTGGGGGACTCCAGTTCGGGACGCAGTATTTT.

This sequence joins TRBV5-1 and TRBJ2-2; the match to TRBD1 covers 7 bases. Germline V lookup: CDR1 SGHRS, CDR2 YFSETQ. CDR3 length equals 15 residues. The V gene end was trimmed by 2 bases and the J gene end by 6 bases; junction bases not matched to a gene: 7. The CDR3 here is CASSLIEQGSGELFF. The DNA for the CDR3 is TGCGCCAGCAGCTTAATCGAACAGGGGTCCGGGGAGCTGTTTTTT. The variable domain in full, with the rest retrieved from reference TRBV5-1 and TRBJ2-2, is KAGVTQTPRYLIKTRGQQVTLSCSPISGHRSVSWYQQTPGQGLQFLFEYFSETQRNKGNFPGRFSGRQFSNSRSEMNVSTLELGDSALYLCASSLIEQGSGELFFGEGSRLTVL.

J is TRBJ1-4 and V is TRBV7-9, with 7 bases identical to TRBD1. Germline V gene data show CDR1 as SEHNR and CDR2 as FQNEAQ (reference sequence). CDR3 length: 19 amino acids. Unmatched junction bases numbered 20, after V lost 5 bases and J lost 5 bases. The CDR3 region has the DNA TGTGCCAGCAGCCAACCTCAGGGGGACACTCTAGCTTGGAATGAAAAACTGTTTTTT. Protein: CASSQPQGDTLAWNEKLFF.

V usage is TRBV19 and J usage is TRBJ2-2; D may be TRBD2 (6 bases). Trimming took 7 bases from V and 0 from J, leaving 9 bases between them. Germline loops: CDR1 LNHDA, CDR2 SQIVND (reference sequence). CDR3 length: 14 amino acids. The CDR3 sequence is CASKAGTNTGELFF. The CDR3 DNA reads as TGTGCCAGTAAGGCGGGAACGAACACCGGGGAGCTGTTTTTT.

As regards this clone: Other DNA sequences of this sample code for an identical CDR3. The chain links TRBV14 to TRBJ1-2; no definite D call. The V gene's germline CDR1 is SGHDN and CDR2 FVKESK. CDR3 length equals 16 residues. V lost 0 bases and J 0 bases, leaving 11 bases between the germline ends. DNA for the CDR3: TGTGCCAGCAGCCAAGATCTAGAAGCCGCTAACTATGGCTACACCTTC. Translating it yields CASSQDLEAANYGYTF.

The chain combines TRBV7-6 with TRBJ2-5, with a weak D call TRBD1 (5 bases). Between the trimmed V and J ends, which lost 4 bases and 5 bases, there was a span of 17 bases. The V gene's germline CDR1 is SGHVS and CDR2 FNYEAQ. This CDR3 is 15 amino acids long. The CDR3 here is CASSSPEDRHETQYF. Written as DNA, the CDR3 is TGTGCCAGCAGCTCGCCCGAAGACAGACACGAGACCCAGTACTTC.

The V and J genes are TRBV4-1 and TRBJ2-3; 7 nucleotides align to TRBD2. This CDR3 contains 16 residues. Trimming removed 1 base from V and 4 bases from J; junction bases left unmatched: 8. The V gene's germline CDR1 is MGHRA and CDR2 YSYEKL. CDR3 loop: CASSQGVGGRADTQYF. CDR3 nucleotides: TGCGCCAGCAGCCAAGGAGTGGGAGGGCGCGCAGATACGCAGTATTTT.